This TCR beta chain is from a study of blood T cell repertoires in COVID-19. Study-level information: Nucleic acid was either cDNA or gDNA, and it came from T cells, B-cell-depleted T cells, or PBMCs.

The authors' processing: Reference gene primer amplification in the assay estimated nucleated cell counts. Data came from immunoSEQ multiplex PCR; TCRdb stores just in-frame clones and leaves some out. V and J calls and clone size are copied from that table; D and trimming were computed from the DNA. Here the sample spans 250,000 to 400,000 clones, around 85% being singletons. The CDR3 length is 15 residues. Looked up from germline, CDR1 is LNHNV and CDR2 is YYDKDF (reference sequence). The V gene lost 4 bases and the J gene lost 4 bases, with 16 bases spanning the gap. Participant-reported clinical history was the basis for cohort assignment.

This clonotype was sampled from a woman in her twenties or thirties who had been exposed to COVID-19. V is TRBV15 and J is TRBJ1-2; D ambiguous. Material: PBMCs or T cells enriched from blood (not recorded which). The CDR3 sequence: CATSINREMIYGYTF. Here the CDR3 DNA reads TGTGCCACCAGCATCAACAGAGAGATGATCTATGGCTACACCTTC. Full variable domain (remainder filled in from reference TRBV15 and TRBJ1-2): DAMVIQNPRYQVTQFGKPVTLSCSQTLNHNVMYWYQQKSSQAPKLLFHYYDKDFNNEADTPDNFQSRRPNTSFCFLDIRSPGLGDTAMYLCATSINREMIYGYTFGSGTRLTVV.